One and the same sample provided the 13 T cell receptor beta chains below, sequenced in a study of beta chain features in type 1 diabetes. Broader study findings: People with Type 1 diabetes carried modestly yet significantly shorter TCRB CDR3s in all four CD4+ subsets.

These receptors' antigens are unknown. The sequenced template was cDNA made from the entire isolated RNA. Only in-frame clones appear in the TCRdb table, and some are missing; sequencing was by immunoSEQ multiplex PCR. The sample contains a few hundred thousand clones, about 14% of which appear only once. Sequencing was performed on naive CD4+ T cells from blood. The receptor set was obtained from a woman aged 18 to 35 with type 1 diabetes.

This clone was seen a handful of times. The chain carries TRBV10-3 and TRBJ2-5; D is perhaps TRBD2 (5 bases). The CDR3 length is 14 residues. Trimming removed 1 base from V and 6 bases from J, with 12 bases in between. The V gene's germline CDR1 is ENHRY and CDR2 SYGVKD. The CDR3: CAISELGRDKTQYF. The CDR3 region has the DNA TGTGCCATCAGTGAGTTAGGGAGAGATAAGACCCAGTACTTC.

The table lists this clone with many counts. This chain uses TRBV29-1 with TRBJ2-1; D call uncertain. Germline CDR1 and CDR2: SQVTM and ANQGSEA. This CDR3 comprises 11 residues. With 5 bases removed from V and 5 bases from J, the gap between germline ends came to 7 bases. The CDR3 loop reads CSVSPDNEQFF. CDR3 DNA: TGCAGCGTTTCGCCGGACAATGAGCAGTTCTTC.

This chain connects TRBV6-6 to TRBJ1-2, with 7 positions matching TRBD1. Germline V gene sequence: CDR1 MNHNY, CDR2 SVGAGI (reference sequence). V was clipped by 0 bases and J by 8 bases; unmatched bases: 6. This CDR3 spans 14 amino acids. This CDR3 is CASSYSDRQRGYTF. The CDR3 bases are TGTGCCAGCAGTTACTCGGACAGGCAGAGGGGCTACACCTTC.

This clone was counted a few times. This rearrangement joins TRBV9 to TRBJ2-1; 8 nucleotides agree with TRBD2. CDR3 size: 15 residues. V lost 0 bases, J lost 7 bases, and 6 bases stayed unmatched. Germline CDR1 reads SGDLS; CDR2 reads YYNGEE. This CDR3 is CASSVGSGSWNEQFF. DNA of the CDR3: TGTGCCAGCAGCGTAGGGAGCGGGAGCTGGAATGAGCAGTTCTTC.

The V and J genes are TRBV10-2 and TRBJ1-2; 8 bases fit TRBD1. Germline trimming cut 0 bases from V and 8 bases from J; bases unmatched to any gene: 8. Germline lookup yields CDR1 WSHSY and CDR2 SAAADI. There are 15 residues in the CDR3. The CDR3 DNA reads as TGCGCCAGCAGTGAGTCAACGACAGGGGCTGGAGGCTACACCTTC. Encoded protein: CASSESTTGAGGYTF.

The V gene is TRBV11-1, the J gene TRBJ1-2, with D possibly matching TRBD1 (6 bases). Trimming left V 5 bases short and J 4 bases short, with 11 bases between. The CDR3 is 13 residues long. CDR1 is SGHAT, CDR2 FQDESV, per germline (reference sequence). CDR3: CASSGTGLYGYTF. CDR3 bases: TGTGCCAGCAGCGGTACAGGGCTCTATGGCTACACCTTC.

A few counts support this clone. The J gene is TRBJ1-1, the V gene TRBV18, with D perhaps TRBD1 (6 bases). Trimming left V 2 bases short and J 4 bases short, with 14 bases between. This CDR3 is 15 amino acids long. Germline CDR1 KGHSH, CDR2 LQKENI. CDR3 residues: CASSPETGQGTEAFF. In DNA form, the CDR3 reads TGTGCCAGCTCACCAGAGACAGGTCAGGGCACTGAAGCTTTCTTT.

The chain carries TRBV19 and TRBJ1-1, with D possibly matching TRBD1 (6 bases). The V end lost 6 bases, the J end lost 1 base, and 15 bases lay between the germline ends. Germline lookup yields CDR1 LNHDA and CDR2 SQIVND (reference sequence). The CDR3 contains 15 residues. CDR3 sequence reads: CASRIETGPNTEAFF. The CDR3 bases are TGTGCCAGTAGGATCGAAACAGGGCCGAACACTGAAGCTTTCTTT.

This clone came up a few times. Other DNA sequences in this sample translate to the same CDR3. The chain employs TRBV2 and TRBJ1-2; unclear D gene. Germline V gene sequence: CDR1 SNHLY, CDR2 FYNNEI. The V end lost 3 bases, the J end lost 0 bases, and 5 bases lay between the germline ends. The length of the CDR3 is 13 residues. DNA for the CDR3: TGTGCCAGCAGTGAGGGAGCTAACTATGGCTACACCTTC. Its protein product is CASSEGANYGYTF.

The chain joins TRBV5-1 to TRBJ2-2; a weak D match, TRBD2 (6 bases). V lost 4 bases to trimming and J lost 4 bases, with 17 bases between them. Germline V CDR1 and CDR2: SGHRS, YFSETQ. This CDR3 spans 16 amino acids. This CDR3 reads CASSVSGLATTGELFF. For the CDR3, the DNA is TGCGCCAGCAGCGTCTCAGGGCTAGCGACCACCGGGGAGCTGTTTTTT. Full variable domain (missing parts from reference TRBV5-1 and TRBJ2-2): KAGVTQTPRYLIKTRGQQVTLSCSPISGHRSVSWYQQTPGQGLQFLFEYFSETQRNKGNFPGRFSGRQFSNSRSEMNVSTLELGDSALYLCASSVSGLATTGELFFGEGSRLTVL.

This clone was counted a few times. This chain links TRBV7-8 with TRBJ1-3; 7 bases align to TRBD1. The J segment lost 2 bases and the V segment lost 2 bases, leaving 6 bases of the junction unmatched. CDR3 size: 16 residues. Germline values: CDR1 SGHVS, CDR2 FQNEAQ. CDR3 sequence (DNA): TGTGCCAGCAGCTTAAACAGGGGACTAGCTGGAAACACCATATATTTT. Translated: CASSLNRGLAGNTIYF.

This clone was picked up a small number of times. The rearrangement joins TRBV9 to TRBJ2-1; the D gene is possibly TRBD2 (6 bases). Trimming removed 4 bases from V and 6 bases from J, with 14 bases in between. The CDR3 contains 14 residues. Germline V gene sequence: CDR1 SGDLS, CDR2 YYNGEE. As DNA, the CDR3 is TGTGCCAGCAGCTTTGTAGCGGACCCCAATGAGCAGTTCTTC. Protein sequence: CASSFVADPNEQFF.

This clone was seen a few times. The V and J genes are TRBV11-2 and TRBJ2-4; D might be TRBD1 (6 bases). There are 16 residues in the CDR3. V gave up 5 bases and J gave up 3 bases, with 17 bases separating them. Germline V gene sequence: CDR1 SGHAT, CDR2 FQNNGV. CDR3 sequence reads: CASSPLGAQGKNIQYF. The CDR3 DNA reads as TGTGCCAGCAGCCCACTGGGGGCACAGGGCAAAAACATTCAGTACTTC.